This T cell receptor (beta chain) appears in the sequencing data of a study of blood T cell repertoires in COVID-19. The CDR3 covers 16 residues. CDR1 and CDR2 from the germline V gene are SGHTA and FQGNSA. Unmatched junction bases numbered 6, after V lost 5 bases and J lost 4 bases. Recovered status applied to Cohort 3 donors who had two consecutive negative PCRs. It also applied to those with clearance or with symptom resolution. In the authors' methods: Estimates of nucleated cell counts were drawn from the amplification of reference gene primers. Assay used: immunoSEQ multiplex PCR; TCRdb lists only in-frame clones, some missing. Clone size and V and J calls were adopted from that table, with D and trimming inferred from the DNA. The data hold 250,000 to 300,000 clones, with 90% observed a single time.

The chain recombines TRBV7-2 with TRBJ2-5, with 14 bases identical to TRBD2. Sequenced sample: PBMCs or T cells enriched from blood (not recorded which). The sequence was obtained from a woman aged 25 to 39 who had recovered from COVID-19. The CDR3 is CASSGGLAGVGETQYF. The CDR3, as DNA: TGTGCCAGCAGCGGGGGACTAGCGGGAGTAGGAGAGACCCAGTACTTC.